In its sample, the clone carrying this TCR beta chain was seen many times. Germline CDR1 is SGHVS and CDR2 is FNYEAQ. V shed 4 bases, J shed 2 bases, and the junction held 2 bases outside the gene matches. The CDR3 loop spans 14 amino acids. This entry is derived from a study of early T cells in non-severe SARS-CoV-2 infection. Unique molecular identifiers were affixed to single, distinct cDNA molecules. A single record per CDR3 protein comes from TCRdb applying MiXCR to the 5' RACE reads. Of about 48,000 distinct CDR3 sequences in the sample, approximately 7.6% are singletons; the top ten hold 4.5% to 7%.

The rearrangement links TRBV7-6 to TRBJ1-2; TRBD1 matches at 9 bases. The receptor was isolated from an adult who was a healthcare worker with PCR-confirmed SARS-CoV-2 infection or an uninfected control (not recorded which). The specimen was whole blood. The CDR3: CASSSGTGNYGYTF. CDR3 in DNA: TGTGCCAGCAGCTCCGGGACAGGGAACTATGGCTACACCTTC.